The clone carrying this T cell receptor beta chain occurred many times. MiXCR, applied by TCRdb to the 5' RACE reads, yields one record per CDR3 protein. The sample lists around 180,000 distinct CDR3 sequences; 10% to 15% were seen once. This record belongs to a study of CD8 T cells in ankylosing spondylitis. Sequencing was carried out using blood, either unsorted or a sorted T cell fraction (not recorded which). This TCR was recovered from a female donor with ankylosing spondylitis or in good health (not recorded which).

For the CDR3, the DNA is TGTGCCTGGAGTGGTGCCGGGGAGCTGTTTTTT. This sequence encodes CAWSGAGELFF. The chain carries TRBV30 and TRBJ2-2, with no clear D. Germline lookup yields CDR1 GTSNPN and CDR2 SVGIG (reference sequence). The CDR3 contains 11 residues. V was pared by 1 base and J by 6 bases, with 3 bases between. Full variable domain (outside the CDR3, taken from reference TRBV30 and TRBJ2-2): SQTIHQWPATLVQPVGSPLSLECTVEGTSNPNLYWYRQAAGRGLQLLFYSVGIGQISSEVPQNLSASRPQDRQFILSSKKLLLSDSGFYLCAWSGAGELFFGEGSRLTVL.